The 17 T cell receptor beta chains below all came from one sample that was sequenced in a study of CD8 T cells in ankylosing spondylitis (dated by TCRdb to about 2017). On the study overall, not on this receptor specifically: Blood from ankylosing spondylitis patients appeared to be characterized by a TCR beta motif made up of seven or eight highly homologous amino acid variants.

For these TCRs, the target antigens are not known. Libraries were made using 5' RACE. The listed sequencing device is Illumina HiSeq 2500. TCRdb ran its own pipeline on the public reads, namely fastp trimming at Q25 and MiXCR clone calling, and kept in-frame beta chains. When rows share a CDR3 protein, they turn into one entry using the most common DNA and genes. Across this sample there are about 500,000 distinct CDR3 sequences, with roughly 13% seen only once. The top ten constitute about 6.8% of the sample. Material for sequencing was blood, either unsorted or a sorted T cell fraction (not recorded which). All receptors come from a male donor with ankylosing spondylitis.

The chain uses TRBV11-2 and TRBJ2-7, with D perhaps TRBD1 (6 bases). The V gene's germline CDR1 is SGHAT and CDR2 FQNNGV. The CDR3 contains 13 residues. V lost 5 bases and J 4 bases, leaving 12 bases between the germline ends. This CDR3 reads CASSPGVRYEQYV. The DNA for the CDR3 is TGTGCCAGCAGCCCAGGGGTAAGATACGAGCAGTACGTC.

Ten or more counts support this clonotype. J is TRBJ1-2 and V is TRBV12-3 or TRBV12-4; 9 bases align to TRBD1. The CDR3 sequence is 13 residues long. With 6 bases clipped from V and 8 bases from J, the junction kept 7 bases outside the gene matches. CDR3 sequence: CASSPQGARGYTF. Here the CDR3 DNA reads TGTGCCAGCAGCCCACAGGGGGCGCGGGGCTACACCTTC.

This clonotype has only a few counts. The chain combines TRBV19 with TRBJ2-5, with 12 bases lining up with TRBD1. This CDR3 has 16 residues. Trimming at V came to 1 base and at J to 5 bases, leaving 5 bases not matched to a gene. Germline assignment: CDR1 LNHDA and CDR2 SQIVND (reference sequence). The CDR3 here is CASSIVRDRGLETQYF. DNA of the CDR3: TGTGCCAGTAGTATAGTCCGGGACAGGGGGCTGGAGACCCAGTACTTC. Filled out from reference TRBV19 and TRBJ2-5, the complete variable domain reads DGGITQSPKYLFRKEGQNVTLSCEQNLNHDAMYWYRQDPGQGLRLIYYSQIVNDFQKGDIAEGYSVSREKKESFPLTVTSAQKNPTAFYLCASSIVRDRGLETQYFGPGTRLLVL.

This rearrangement joins TRBV20-1 to TRBJ1-5, with D perhaps TRBD1 (5 bases). Deletions cut 5 bases from V and 4 bases from J, with 15 bases between. CDR1 and CDR2 (germline): DFQATT, SNEGSKA (reference sequence). This CDR3 spans 14 amino acids. Written as DNA, the CDR3 is TGCAGTGCTTCACTACAGGTGACTAATCAGCCCCAGCATTTT. It specifies CSASLQVTNQPQHF.

This clonotype was detected a few times. The chain employs TRBV24-1 and TRBJ2-5; 9 nucleotides match TRBD2. Germline CDR1 is KGHDR and CDR2 is SFDVKD. This CDR3 region has 15 residues. V lost 6 bases, J lost 4 bases, and 8 bases stayed unmatched. CDR3 protein: CATSIGSGSRETQYF. As DNA, the CDR3 is TGTGCCACCAGTATCGGTAGCGGGAGTCGAGAGACCCAGTACTTC.

This clonotype was seen more than once but under ten times. The chain links TRBV15 to TRBJ1-6; D possibly corresponds to TRBD1 (6 bases). Germline CDR1 and CDR2: LNHNV and YYDKDF (reference sequence). V was cut by 6 bases and J by 3 bases, with 18 bases left in between. The CDR3 runs to 17 residues. The CDR3, as DNA: TGTGCCACCAGTGGAAGAAGGGGGATCGTCTATAATTCACCCCTCCACTTT. This codes for CATSGRRGIVYNSPLHF. The full variable domain, its missing parts supplied by reference TRBV15 and TRBJ1-6, is DAMVIQNPRYQVTQFGKPVTLSCSQTLNHNVMYWYQQKSSQAPKLLFHYYDKDFNNEADTPDNFQSRRPNTSFCFLDIRSPGLGDTAMYLCATSGRRGIVYNSPLHFGNGTRLTVT.

This clonotype was found many times. A junction end diverges from the germline sequence, so it may reflect a read error. This chain connects TRBV12-3 or TRBV12-4 to TRBJ2-1; TRBD2 matches 9 bases. CDR3 length: 15 amino acids. The CDR3 here is CASSLAGALYNEQFF. Written as DNA, the CDR3 is TGCGCCAGCAGCTTAGCGGGAGCACTGTACAATGAGCAGTTCTTC.

At least ten counts were recorded for this clonotype. The chain is built from TRBV12-3 or TRBV12-4 and TRBJ1-5, with D perhaps TRBD1 (6 bases). The CDR3 has 16 amino acids. Trimming removed 3 bases at V and 3 bases at J, with 15 bases between. In DNA, the CDR3 is TGTGCCAGCAGTTTGGAGGGAGGGGGGTTCAATCAGCCCCAGCATTTT. Translating gives CASSLEGGGFNQPQHF.

This clonotype was recorded at least ten times. The chain is built from TRBV5-1 and TRBJ1-1; 8 bases line up with TRBD1. After removal of 5 bases from V and 1 base from J, the junction contained 4 bases not matched to a gene. Germline V gene lookup returns CDR1 SGHRS and CDR2 YFSETQ. The CDR3 is 14 amino acids. The CDR3 loop is CASSVDRGNTEAFF. The CDR3 bases are TGCGCCAGCAGTGTTGACAGGGGGAACACTGAAGCTTTCTTT.

This clonotype has just a few counts. The chain is built from TRBV27 and TRBJ1-3; D uncertain. V dropped 8 bases and J dropped 0 bases, with 14 bases sitting between them. The germline V gene encodes CDR1 MNHEY and CDR2 SMNVEV (reference sequence). The CDR3 consists of 15 residues. CDR3 DNA: TGTGCCAGCTCCCGTCGTGCGGACTCTGGAAACACCATATATTTT. Protein product: CASSRRADSGNTIYF.

This clonotype was found a few times. The rearrangement uses TRBV7-6 and TRBJ2-7; no clear D. The germline CDR1 and CDR2 sequences are SGHVS and FNYEAQ. Trimming took off 8 bases at V and 0 bases at J, with 11 bases between the two ends. This CDR3 contains 13 residues. The CDR3 here is CASSVQDSYEQYF. CDR3 DNA sequence: TGTGCCAGCTCGGTTCAGGACTCCTACGAGCAGTACTTC.

In its sample, this clonotype was seen a few times. This sequence joins TRBV20-1 and TRBJ1-2, with 8 bases that match TRBD1. The V and J ends lost 0 bases and 4 bases, in that order; junction bases with no gene match: 7. Germline V CDR1 and CDR2: DFQATT, SNEGSKA (reference sequence). This CDR3 contains 15 residues. CDR3 sequence: CSARDSRGLGYGYTF. As DNA, the CDR3 is TGCAGTGCTAGAGATAGCAGGGGGCTGGGCTATGGCTACACCTTC.

The sample holds many counts of this clonotype. Here the CDR3 reads CASSQGTGGTLDTQYF. In nucleotides, the CDR3 is TGTGCCAGCAGTCAGGGGACAGGGGGTACTTTGGATACGCAGTATTTT. V gene TRBV12-3 or TRBV12-4 combines with J gene TRBJ2-3, with 11 positions matching TRBD1. The CDR3 spans 16 residues. J gave up 6 bases and V 5 bases, and 10 bases lay outside the gene matches.

This clonotype showed up just a few times. The rearrangement joins TRBV6-5 to TRBJ1-2; D unclear. Looked up from germline, CDR1 is MNHEY and CDR2 is SVGAGI. CDR3 length equals 14 residues. Trimming removed 2 bases from V and 2 bases from J, with 9 bases in between. This chain's CDR3 is CASSYGRPNYGYTF. The CDR3 DNA follows: TGTGCCAGCAGTTACGGACGGCCCAACTATGGCTACACCTTC.

This clonotype was found a few times. This sequence joins TRBV3-1 and TRBJ2-2; D is unclear. This CDR3 is built from 16 residues. V was shortened by 0 bases and J by 3 bases, with 11 bases between the two germline ends. Germline values: CDR1 LGHDT, CDR2 YNNKEL (reference sequence). DNA of the CDR3: TGTGCCAGCAGCCAAGATCTAGGGTCTTACACCGGGGAGCTGTTTTTT. As protein: CASSQDLGSYTGELFF.

The chain has TRBV12-3 or TRBV12-4 and TRBJ2-1; no reliable D call. CDR3 size: 15 residues. The V end was cut by 6 bases, the J end by 2 bases, with 14 bases between. CDR3 DNA sequence: TGTGCCAGCAGCCTGGGCAACTTAGCCTACAATGAGCAGTTCTTC. Translating it yields CASSLGNLAYNEQFF.

The chain joins TRBV20-1 to TRBJ2-1, with 7 bases matching TRBD1. The CDR3 is 15 residues long. CDR1 is DFQATT and CDR2 is SNEGSKA in the germline V gene (reference sequence). Trimming took 1 base from V and 9 from J; bases not matched to a gene: 12. CDR3 sequence (DNA): TGCAGTGCTAGAGGGGGGACAGCAAAAAGGAGTGAGCAGTTCTTC. Translated: CSARGGTAKRSEQFF.